What follows are 27 T cell receptor beta chains derived from one specimen sequenced in a study of blood T cell repertoires in COVID-19. The repertoire was sequenced with immunoSEQ multiplex PCR; TCRdb's copy has only in-frame clones and lacks some. The repertoire holds approximately 94,000 clones, with 80% as singletons. Sequencing input: peripheral blood. Receptor source: a woman between 70 and 85 years old with acute or convalescent COVID-19.

This clone was picked up one time. The J gene is TRBJ1-2, the V gene TRBV28, with D possibly being TRBD1 (5 bases). In germline, CDR1 is MDHEN, CDR2 SYDVKM. This CDR3 is built from 12 residues. V was clipped by 2 bases and J by 5 bases, with 6 bases between them. In DNA, the CDR3 is TGTGCCAGCAGTTTACGGGGGTATGGCTACACCTTC. It codes for CASSLRGYGYTF.

The chain links TRBV5-1 to TRBJ2-5; TRBD1 is a possible D gene (5 bases). Germline assignment: CDR1 SGHRS and CDR2 YFSETQ. Between the trimmed V and J ends, which lost 0 bases and 7 bases, there was a span of 10 bases. The CDR3 is made up of 13 amino acids. The CDR3: CASSLGAQGTQYF. The CDR3 DNA reads as TGCGCCAGCAGCTTGGGGGCCCAGGGGACCCAGTACTTC.

The chain is built from TRBV6-5 and TRBJ2-2; 12 bases line up with TRBD1. Germline V gene sequence: CDR1 MNHEY, CDR2 SVGAGI. V shed 6 bases, J shed 4 bases, and the junction held 3 bases outside the gene matches. The CDR3 length is 15 residues. CDR3 DNA: TGTGCCAGCAGGACGGGACAGGGGGCCACCGGGGAGCTGTTTTTT. Residues: CASRTGQGATGELFF.

The J gene is TRBJ1-2, the V gene TRBV11-2; no reliable D call. This CDR3 spans 16 amino acids. CDR1 SGHAT and CDR2 FQNNGV come from the germline V gene. Trimming stripped 1 base from V and 6 bases from J, with 18 bases between. CDR3 sequence: CASSLVPSGETHGYTF. The CDR3 DNA is TGTGCCAGCAGCTTAGTCCCTTCGGGAGAAACCCATGGCTACACCTTC.

V and J are TRBV4-1 and TRBJ1-2; D is ambiguous. V was clipped by 1 base and J by 5 bases, with 17 bases between them. The CDR3 spans 16 residues. CDR1 is MGHRA and CDR2 is YSYEKL in the germline V gene. The CDR3 region is CASSQATGSESYGYTF. CDR3 bases: TGCGCCAGCAGCCAAGCAACCGGCAGCGAATCTTATGGCTACACCTTC.

This chain links TRBV19 with TRBJ1-1, with D uncertain. Germline assignment: CDR1 LNHDA and CDR2 SQIVND (reference sequence). The CDR3 has 14 amino acids. Trimming left V 6 bases short and J 1 base short, with 12 bases between. CDR3: CASRPQTANTEAFF. In nucleotides, the CDR3 is TGTGCCAGTAGGCCCCAAACAGCGAACACTGAAGCTTTCTTT.

The CDR3 reads CASSSGFSYNEQFF. The CDR3 DNA sequence: TGTGCCAGCAGTAGCGGATTCTCCTACAATGAGCAGTTCTTC. The rearrangement uses TRBV11-2 and TRBJ2-1; a possible D gene is TRBD2 (6 bases). V was clipped by 6 bases and J by 0 bases, with 9 bases between them. In germline, CDR1 is SGHAT, CDR2 FQNNGV. This CDR3 is 14 amino acids long.

This chain uses TRBV3-1 (or the pseudogene TRBV3-2) with TRBJ2-2; no clear D. Deletions cut 1 base from V and 6 bases from J, with 6 bases between. There are 13 residues in the CDR3. Germline CDR1 reads LGHDT; CDR2 reads YNNKEL (reference sequence). The CDR3 coding sequence is TGTGCCAGCAGCCAAGGACTGGCCGGGGAGCTGTTTTTT. Amino acids: CASSQGLAGELFF.

The rearrangement links TRBV11-3 to TRBJ2-2; a weak D match, TRBD1 (6 bases). Per the germline V gene, CDR1 is SGHNT and CDR2 is YENEEA. There are 15 residues in the CDR3. Trimming removed 1 base from V and 7 bases from J, with 13 bases in between. CDR3 in amino acids: CASSLGNRANGELFF. The CDR3 DNA reads TGTGCCAGCAGCTTAGGGAACAGGGCGAACGGGGAGCTGTTTTTT.

This clone was found once. The chain is built from TRBV6-5 and TRBJ2-1; D perhaps matches TRBD1 (6 bases). CDR3 size: 15 residues. V lost 5 bases and J 0 bases, leaving 11 bases between the germline ends. Germline V gene sequence: CDR1 MNHEY, CDR2 SVGAGI. The CDR3 nucleotides read TGTGCCAGCAGTCCAGGACAGAGCTCCTACAATGAGCAGTTCTTC. Protein product: CASSPGQSSYNEQFF.

The chain carries TRBV4-3 and TRBJ1-4; TRBD1 aligns across 7 bases. The V gene's germline CDR1 is LGHNA and CDR2 YSLEER. V shed 6 bases and J 8 bases; nucleotides not matched to a gene: 9. CDR3 length equals 14 residues. CDR3 loop: CASSQDRLSEKLFF. In DNA form, the CDR3 reads TGCGCCAGCAGTCAGGACAGGCTTTCGGAAAAACTGTTTTTT.

The CDR3 DNA follows: TGTGCCAGCAGCTCGGTGACGGGGGGGATCTCTGGAAACACCATATATTTT. This codes for CASSSVTGGISGNTIYF. V and J are TRBV7-6 and TRBJ1-3; weak D call: TRBD1 (5 bases). V shed 4 bases and J shed 0 bases, with 16 bases lying between them. The CDR3 consists of 17 residues. Germline-derived CDR1 and CDR2 are SGHVS and FNYEAQ.

The chain joins TRBV30 to TRBJ2-3; no firm D call. Germline assignment: CDR1 GTSNPN and CDR2 SVGIG (reference sequence). Between the trimmed V and J ends, which lost 2 bases and 6 bases, there was a span of 6 bases. This CDR3 has 11 amino acids. The CDR3 region has the DNA TGTGCCTGGAGTATCGGGGATACGCAGTATTTT. Encoded protein: CAWSIGDTQYF.

The chain joins TRBV29-1 to TRBJ1-2; 7 bases fit TRBD1. Germline loops: CDR1 SQVTM, CDR2 ANQGSEA. After removal of 7 bases from V and 8 bases from J, the junction contained 10 bases not matched to a gene. There are 12 residues in the CDR3. Here the CDR3 reads CSGDDRAGGYTF. The CDR3 region has the DNA TGCAGCGGAGATGACAGGGCGGGAGGCTACACCTTC.

The V and J genes are TRBV7-3 and TRBJ2-1; a weak D match, TRBD2 (5 bases). V was shortened by 3 bases and J by 10 bases, with 10 bases between the two germline ends. CDR1 and CDR2 (germline): SGHTA, FQGTGA. The CDR3 covers 12 residues. The CDR3 DNA follows: TGTGCCAGCAGCTTCCGGGATTCGGAGCAGTTCTTC. This gives the protein CASSFRDSEQFF. The whole variable domain, filled in from reference TRBV7-3 and TRBJ2-1, reads GAGVSQTPSNKVTEKGKYVELRCDPISGHTALYWYRQSLGQGPEFLIYFQGTGAADDSGLPNDRFFAVRPEGSVSTLKIQRTERGDSAVYLCASSFRDSEQFFGPGTRLTVL.

This clone was seen more than once but under ten times. Different DNA sequences within this sample yield the same CDR3. The chain carries TRBV18 and TRBJ1-1; D unresolved. This CDR3 spans 16 amino acids. V lost 3 bases and J lost 2, with 16 bases in between. Germline CDR1 and CDR2: KGHSH and LQKENI. The CDR3 region has the DNA TGTGCCAGCTCACCCATTCGTCCAGGAGGTAACACTGAAGCTTTCTTT. The encoded protein is CASSPIRPGGNTEAFF.

This sequence joins TRBV11-1 and TRBJ1-1, with D possibly TRBD1 on 6 matching bases. V lost 4 bases and J 1 base, leaving 13 bases between the germline ends. Germline V gene data show CDR1 as SGHAT and CDR2 as FQDESV (reference sequence). This CDR3 region has 15 residues. The CDR3 region is CASSWGGHRNTEAFF. CDR3 DNA sequence: TGTGCCAGCAGCTGGGGGGGACACCGGAACACTGAAGCTTTCTTT.

V gene TRBV3-1 (or the pseudogene TRBV3-2) combines with J gene TRBJ1-5; TRBD1 is a possible D gene (5 bases). This CDR3 spans 16 amino acids. V was shortened by 0 bases and J by 0 bases, with 9 bases between the two germline ends. Looked up from germline, CDR1 is LGHDT and CDR2 is YNNKEL (reference sequence). The DNA for the CDR3 is TGTGCCAGCAGCCAAGATCGGGGGGGTAGCAATCAGCCCCAGCATTTT. As protein: CASSQDRGGSNQPQHF.

This clone was seen more than once but under ten times. The chain joins TRBV27 to TRBJ2-2, with D perhaps TRBD2 (5 bases). V was shortened by 8 bases and J by 4 bases, with 14 bases between the two germline ends. Germline V lookup: CDR1 MNHEY, CDR2 SMNVEV (reference sequence). CDR3 length: 14 amino acids. The CDR3 DNA reads TGTGCCAGCGGGCCTAGCTGGGGCACCGGGGAGCTGTTTTTT. Protein: CASGPSWGTGELFF.

The chain uses TRBV6-1 and TRBJ1-3, with D perhaps matching TRBD1 (5 bases). CDR1 and CDR2 from the germline V gene are MNHNS and SASEGT. This CDR3 contains 17 residues. Trimming removed 2 bases at V and 5 bases at J, with 19 bases between. CDR3 sequence (DNA): TGTGCCAGCAGTGAAAACCGGGCCCAGGGTCTGAGAAACACCATATATTTT. Translated, it gives CASSENRAQGLRNTIYF.

V usage is TRBV11-2 and J usage is TRBJ2-1, with D perhaps TRBD1 (7 bases). The CDR3 loop spans 13 amino acids. The V end was cut by 5 bases, the J end by 6 bases, with 11 bases between. CDR1 SGHAT and CDR2 FQNNGV come from the germline V gene. As DNA, the CDR3 is TGTGCCAGCAGCGCGGGACAGCGCAATGAGCAGTTCTTC. Its protein product is CASSAGQRNEQFF.

This clone was found once. The chain employs TRBV6-5 and TRBJ1-2; 9 bases map to TRBD1. Germline V gene sequence: CDR1 MNHEY, CDR2 SVGAGI. The ends lost 7 bases at V and 4 bases at J; junction bases unmatched: 4. The CDR3 consists of 13 residues. CDR3 in amino acids: CASTGTGIYGYTF. CDR3 bases: TGTGCCAGCACCGGGACAGGGATCTATGGCTACACCTTC.

The chain links TRBV19 to TRBJ1-1; the match to TRBD1 covers 9 bases. V was pared by 5 bases and J by 5 bases, with 6 bases of the junction left unmatched. Germline values: CDR1 LNHDA, CDR2 SQIVND (reference sequence). The CDR3 length is 14 residues. The CDR3 DNA reads as TGTGCCAGTAGTCCCGGGACAGGGCTGACTGAAGCTTTCTTT. Translation gives CASSPGTGLTEAFF.

The chain joins TRBV29-1 to TRBJ1-1; tentatively, D is TRBD1 (6 bases). Germline assignment: CDR1 SQVTM and CDR2 ANQGSEA. The germline V and J ends were trimmed by 6 bases and 0 bases, with 11 bases remaining between them. The CDR3 is 13 residues long. Here the CDR3 reads CSVEGGLNTEAFF. Here the CDR3 DNA reads TGCAGCGTCGAGGGGGGGCTGAACACTGAAGCTTTCTTT.

Turning to this clone: One end of the junction does not line up with germline, which may come from a read error. The chain combines TRBV7-9 with TRBJ2-6; maybe TRBD1 (6 bases). This CDR3 spans 17 amino acids. Looked up from germline, CDR1 is SEHNR and CDR2 is FQNEAQ (reference sequence). CDR3 amino acids: CASTLIQGSFGANVLTF. As DNA, the CDR3 is TGTGCCAGCACCTTAATACAGGGATCTTTTGGGGCCAACGTCCTGACTTTC.

This clone appeared a single time. V usage is TRBV3-1 (or the pseudogene TRBV3-2) and J usage is TRBJ2-5, with 10 positions matching TRBD2. Germline values: CDR1 LGHDT, CDR2 YNNKEL (reference sequence). The CDR3 covers 20 residues. J was trimmed by 4 bases and V by 0 bases; bases with no gene match: 17. The CDR3 bases are TGTGCCAGCAGCCAAGATATTCCCCGGGGAAGCGGGGGGGCCCGAGAGACCCAGTACTTC. Protein: CASSQDIPRGSGGARETQYF.

The table lists this clone with a few counts. V is TRBV7-9 and J is TRBJ2-7, with 11 bases matching TRBD1. V shed 4 bases and J 3 bases; nucleotides not matched to a gene: 8. Looked up from germline, CDR1 is SEHNR and CDR2 is FQNEAQ (reference sequence). The CDR3 length is 16 residues. CDR3 nucleotides: TGTGCCAGCAGCTCCCGTGCGGGACAGGGGGACTACGAGCAGTACTTC. Protein: CASSSRAGQGDYEQYF.